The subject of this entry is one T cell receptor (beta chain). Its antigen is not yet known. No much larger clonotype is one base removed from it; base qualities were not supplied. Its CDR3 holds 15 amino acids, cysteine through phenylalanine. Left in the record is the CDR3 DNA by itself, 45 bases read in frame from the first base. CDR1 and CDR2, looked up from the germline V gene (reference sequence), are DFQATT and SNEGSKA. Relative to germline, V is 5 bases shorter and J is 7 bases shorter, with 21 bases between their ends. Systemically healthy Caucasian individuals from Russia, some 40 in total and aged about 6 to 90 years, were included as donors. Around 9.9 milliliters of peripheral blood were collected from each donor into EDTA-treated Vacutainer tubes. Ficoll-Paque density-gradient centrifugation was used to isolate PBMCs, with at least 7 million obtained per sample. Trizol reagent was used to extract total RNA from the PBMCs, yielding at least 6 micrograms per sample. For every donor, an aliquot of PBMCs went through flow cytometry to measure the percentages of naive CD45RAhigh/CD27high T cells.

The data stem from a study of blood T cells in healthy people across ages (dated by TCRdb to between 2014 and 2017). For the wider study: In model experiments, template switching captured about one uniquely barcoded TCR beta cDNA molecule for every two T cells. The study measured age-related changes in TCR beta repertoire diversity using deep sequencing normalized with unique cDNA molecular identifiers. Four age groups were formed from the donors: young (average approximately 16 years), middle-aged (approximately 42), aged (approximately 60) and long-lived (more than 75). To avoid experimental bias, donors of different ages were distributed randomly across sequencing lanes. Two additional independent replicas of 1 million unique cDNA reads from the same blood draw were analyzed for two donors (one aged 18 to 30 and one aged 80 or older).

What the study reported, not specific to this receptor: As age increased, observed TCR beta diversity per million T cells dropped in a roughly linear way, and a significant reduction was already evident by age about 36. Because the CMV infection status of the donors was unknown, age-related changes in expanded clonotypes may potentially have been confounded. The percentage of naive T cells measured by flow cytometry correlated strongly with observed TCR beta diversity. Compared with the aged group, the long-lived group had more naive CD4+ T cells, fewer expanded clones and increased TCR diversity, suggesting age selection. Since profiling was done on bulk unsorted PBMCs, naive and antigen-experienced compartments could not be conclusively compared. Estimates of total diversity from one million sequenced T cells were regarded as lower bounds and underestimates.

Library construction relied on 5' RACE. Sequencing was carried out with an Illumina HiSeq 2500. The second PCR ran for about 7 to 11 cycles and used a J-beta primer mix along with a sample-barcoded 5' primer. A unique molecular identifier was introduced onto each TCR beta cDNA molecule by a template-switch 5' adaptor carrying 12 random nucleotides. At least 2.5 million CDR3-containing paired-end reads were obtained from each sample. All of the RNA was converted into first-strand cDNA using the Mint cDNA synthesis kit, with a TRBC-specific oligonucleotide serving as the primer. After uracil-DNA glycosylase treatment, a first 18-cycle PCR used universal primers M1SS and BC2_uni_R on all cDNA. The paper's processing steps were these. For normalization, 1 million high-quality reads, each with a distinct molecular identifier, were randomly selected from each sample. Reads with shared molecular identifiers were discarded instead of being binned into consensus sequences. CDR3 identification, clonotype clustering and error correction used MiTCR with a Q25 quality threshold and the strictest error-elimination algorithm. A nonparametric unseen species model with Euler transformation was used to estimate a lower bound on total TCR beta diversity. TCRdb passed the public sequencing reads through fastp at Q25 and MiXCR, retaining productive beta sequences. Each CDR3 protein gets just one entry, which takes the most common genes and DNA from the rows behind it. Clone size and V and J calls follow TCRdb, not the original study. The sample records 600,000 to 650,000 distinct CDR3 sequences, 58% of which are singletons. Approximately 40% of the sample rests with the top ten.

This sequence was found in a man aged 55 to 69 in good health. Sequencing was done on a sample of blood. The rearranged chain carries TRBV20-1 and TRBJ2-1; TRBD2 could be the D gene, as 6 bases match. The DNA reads TGCAGTGCTGGAAGAGAGGGCGGGGTAGGTAATGAGCAGTTCTTC. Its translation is CSAGREGGVGNEQFF.